This TCR beta chain was captured in a study of shared clonotypes between healthy human individuals. About the study: Researchers drew samples from a couple of women and three men aged 18 to 49.

This clone turned up a few times. Its antigen remains unknown. The V gene's germline CDR1 is GTSNPN and CDR2 SVGIG (reference sequence). V lost 0 bases and J 0 bases, leaving 9 bases between the germline ends. This CDR3 spans 15 amino acids. Among the donors, all were Caucasian adults who lived in Nashville, Tennessee. CD45RA+ naive and CD45RA-negative memory subsets were separated from CD4+ cells. Study-level findings and limits: Tissue TCR repertoires likely differ from these blood-only repertoires.

This table comes from immunoSEQ multiplex PCR, and its TCRdb copy is limited to in-frame clones, with some not included. Of around 700,000 clones in the sample, around 73% were seen once. The chain is built from TRBV30 and TRBJ1-3; D not certain. Sequencing was done on a sample of memory CD4+ T cells sorted from blood. Subset specified: CD45RA-negative fraction. This TCR came from a woman in her 30s in good health. The CDR3 reads CAWSVGIGSGNTIYF. For the CDR3, the DNA is TGTGCCTGGAGTGTGGGGATAGGCTCTGGAAACACCATATATTTT.